This T cell receptor (beta chain) derives from a study of CD8+ T cells in alopecia areata. Overall study context: Percentage of affected scalp area was the basis on which treated patients' severity was scored. Study-wide results and limits: Scalp lesions, especially in alopecia totalis/universalis, had higher clonality than normal scalp. The presence of one nonresponder keeps the tie between baseline CD8+ expansion and response uncertain. Persistence in scalp and blood during tofacitinib was observed for many expanded lesional clones.

The authors extracted RNA and reverse transcribed it into cDNA as the sequencing template. Clones were read by immunoSEQ multiplex PCR, and TCRdb kept only the in-frame ones, dropping some. Of some 200,000 clones listed, under 60% are singletons. CDR1 and CDR2 (germline): LNHNV, YYDKDF (reference sequence). CDR3 length: 14 amino acids. With V trimmed by 1 base and J by 3 bases, 3 bases remained unmatched. A note on this clone: As yet, its antigen is unknown.

Treatment given: oral pan-JAK inhibitor, 5-10 mg twice daily. The chain carries TRBV15 and TRBJ2-7; TRBD2 matches 7 bases. This sequence originates from a human donor with alopecia areata. Sequenced here: CD4+ T cells sorted from blood, sampled at week 4, from a patient treated with tofacitinib. CDR3 DNA: TGTGCCACCAGCAGAGGTCTAGCGGTCTACGAGCAGTACTTC. This translates into CATSRGLAVYEQYF. The full variable domain, rest sourced from reference TRBV15 and TRBJ2-7, is DAMVIQNPRYQVTQFGKPVTLSCSQTLNHNVMYWYQQKSSQAPKLLFHYYDKDFNNEADTPDNFQSRRPNTSFCFLDIRSPGLGDTAMYLCATSRGLAVYEQYFGPGTRLTVT.